This TCR beta chain was observed in a study of identical twins. Trimming took 6 bases from V and 7 from J, leaving 15 bases between them. Germline CDR1 is DFQATT and CDR2 is SNEGSKA (reference sequence). The CDR3 length is 13 residues. Study findings and constraints: Instead of following the same donors, the conclusions were based on cross-sectional statistical analysis.

TCRdb passed the 5' RACE reads through MiXCR, listing each CDR3 protein once. This sample has 600,000 to 850,000 distinct CDR3 sequences, with 18% found just once. Of note for this clonotype: Its target is unknown.

The same data also contributed to another study, on T cells expressing NK-cell markers. Turning to that study: Just one sequenced donor of eight was HCMV-seronegative, while seven were seropositive. Once again these clonotypes came out on top in the CD3+CD56-NKG2C+ fraction of several donors.

The origin of this receptor is a woman between 18 and 29 years old in good health. Sequencing was carried out using PBMCs. This chain links TRBV20-1 with TRBJ2-2; TRBD2 is a possible D gene (5 bases). CDR3 DNA sequence: TGCAGTGCCAAATTGGACGGAGGCGGGGAGCTGTTTTTT. Residues: CSAKLDGGGELFF.